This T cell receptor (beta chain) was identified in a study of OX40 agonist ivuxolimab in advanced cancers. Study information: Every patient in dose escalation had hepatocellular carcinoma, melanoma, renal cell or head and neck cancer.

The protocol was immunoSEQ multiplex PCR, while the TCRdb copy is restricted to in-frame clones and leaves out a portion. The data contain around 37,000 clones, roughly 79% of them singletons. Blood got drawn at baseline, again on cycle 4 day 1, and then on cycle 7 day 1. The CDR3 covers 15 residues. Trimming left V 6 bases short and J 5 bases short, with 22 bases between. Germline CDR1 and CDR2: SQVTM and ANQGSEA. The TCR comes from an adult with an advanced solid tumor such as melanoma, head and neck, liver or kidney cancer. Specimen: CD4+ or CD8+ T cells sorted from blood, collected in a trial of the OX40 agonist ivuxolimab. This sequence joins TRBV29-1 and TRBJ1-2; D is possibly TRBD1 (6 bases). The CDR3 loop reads CSVGGEGGPMYGYTF. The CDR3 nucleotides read TGCAGCGTCGGGGGGGAAGGGGGGCCTATGTATGGCTACACCTTC. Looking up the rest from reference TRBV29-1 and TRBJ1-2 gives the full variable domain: SAVISQKPSRDICQRGTSLTIQCQVDSQVTMMFWYRQQPGQSLTLIATANQGSEATYESGFVIDKFPISRPNLTFSTLTVSNMSPEDSSIYLCSVGGEGGPMYGYTFGSGTRLTVV.